The 10 T cell receptor beta chains presented below share a single source sample, sequenced in a study of blood T cell repertoires in COVID-19. Clones were read by immunoSEQ multiplex PCR, and TCRdb kept only the in-frame ones, dropping some. Altogether about 130,000 clones are present, under 85% being singletons, with the ten largest covering 9% to 15%. Sequencing was carried out using peripheral blood. The receptors derive from a woman between 55 and 75 years old with acute or convalescent COVID-19.

V and J are TRBV4-1 and TRBJ1-6; D is undetermined. Germline CDR1 reads MGHRA; CDR2 reads YSYEKL. The CDR3 spans 14 residues. The germline V and J ends were trimmed by 0 bases and 9 bases, with 9 bases remaining between them. DNA for the CDR3: TGCGCCAGCAGCCAAGACGGGTTTAGTTCACCCCTCCACTTT. Translating gives CASSQDGFSSPLHF.

The V call is TRBV5-8, the J call TRBJ1-5; 9 bases line up with TRBD1. The V gene's germline CDR1 is SGHTS and CDR2 YDEGEE. CDR3 length: 15 residues. Trimming took 3 bases from V and 6 from J; bases not matched to a gene: 7. For the CDR3, the DNA is TGTGCCAGCAGCTCGGACAGGGGAAGGAGTCAGCCCCAGCATTTT. This sequence encodes CASSSDRGRSQPQHF.

J is TRBJ1-1 and V is TRBV5-1, with D unclear. The CDR3 spans 14 residues. Germline lookup yields CDR1 SGHRS and CDR2 YFSETQ. Trimming removed 1 base at V and 1 base at J, with 8 bases between. In DNA, the CDR3 is TGCGCCAGCAGCTTGAACAGCCAGAACACTGAAGCTTTCTTT. Residues: CASSLNSQNTEAFF.

This chain links TRBV27 with TRBJ1-1; unclear D gene. CDR1 is MNHEY, CDR2 SMNVEV, per germline (reference sequence). Trimming left V 6 bases short and J 0 bases short, with 11 bases between. This CDR3 contains 14 residues. Written as DNA, the CDR3 is TGTGCCAGCAGCCCGCGACTGATGAACACTGAAGCTTTCTTT. Amino acid sequence: CASSPRLMNTEAFF.

This chain links TRBV5-1 with TRBJ1-2; D might be TRBD1 (6 bases). The CDR3 runs to 12 residues. V was shortened by 4 bases and J by 8 bases, with 12 bases between the two germline ends. The germline gives CDR1 SGHRS, CDR2 YFSETQ. The CDR3 DNA reads as TGCGCCAGCAGCCCGGAACAGGGCGGCTACACCTTC. Translation: CASSPEQGGYTF.

The rearrangement joins TRBV6-5 to TRBJ2-5, with a tentative D call TRBD1 (5 bases). From germline, CDR1 is MNHEY and CDR2 SVGAGI. This CDR3 has 13 residues. V was cut by 8 bases and J by 3 bases, with 13 bases left in between. The CDR3 DNA follows: TGTGCCAGCCGACAGAGTCCAGAAGAGACCCAGTACTTC. Its translation: CASRQSPEETQYF.

The CDR3 protein is CSASRLAGGTHETQYF. CDR3 sequence (DNA): TGCAGTGCTAGTAGGCTAGCGGGGGGAACCCACGAGACCCAGTACTTC. The chain uses TRBV20-1 and TRBJ2-5; the match to TRBD2 covers 11 bases. Germline V CDR1 and CDR2: DFQATT, SNEGSKA (reference sequence). V gave up 3 bases and J gave up 5 bases; unmatched junction bases: 11. The CDR3 consists of 16 residues.

The chain links TRBV5-4 to TRBJ1-2; maybe TRBD1 (6 bases). There are 15 residues in the CDR3. CDR1 is SGHNT, CDR2 YYREEE, per germline (reference sequence). The V end was cut by 3 bases, the J end by 5 bases, with 17 bases between. Here the CDR3 DNA reads TGTGCCAGCAGCTCCCGGACAGAGGGATTATATGGCTACACCTTC. It is translated as CASSSRTEGLYGYTF.

The chain joins TRBV2 to TRBJ1-2, with D hard to call. Between the trimmed V and J ends, which lost 5 bases and 9 bases, there was a span of 7 bases. In germline, CDR1 is SNHLY, CDR2 FYNNEI. The length of the CDR3 is 10 residues. CDR3 protein: CASSSRSYTF. The CDR3 nucleotides are TGTGCCAGCAGTTCGAGGAGCTACACCTTC.

This clone was seen more than once but under ten times. The rearrangement links TRBV10-3 to TRBJ2-7; 7 bases map to TRBD1. CDR1 and CDR2 (germline): ENHRY, SYGVKD. This CDR3 comprises 15 residues. Losses at the gene ends were 3 bases for V and 2 bases for J; bases not matched to a gene: 7. In DNA, the CDR3 is TGTGCCATCAGTGATACAGGGGCTGGACCCTACGAGCAGTACTTC. This codes for CAISDTGAGPYEQYF.